What follows are 23 T cell receptor beta chains derived from one specimen sequenced in a study of cytomegalovirus exposure and HLA in healthy donors. PCR employed 60 Vbeta and 13 Jbeta primers. Sequencing used immunoSEQ multiplex PCR; TCRdb keeps in-frame clones, though not all of them. This sample has about 110,000 clones, with 60% to 75% found just once. The specimen was PBMCs. These receptors were collected from a man aged 25-40 years in good health and CMV-seronegative.

The rearrangement uses TRBV7-8 and TRBJ2-3, with D possibly matching TRBD1 (5 bases). CDR3 size: 18 residues. The germline CDR1 and CDR2 sequences are SGHVS and FQNEAQ. Trimming removed 4 bases from V and 3 bases from J, with 23 bases in between. Written as DNA, the CDR3 is TGTGCCAGCAGCTCAGTGGGCGACAGACTTAATGGAACAGATACGCAGTATTTT. Encoded protein: CASSSVGDRLNGTDTQYF.

V usage is TRBV2 and J usage is TRBJ2-2, with D possibly TRBD1 on 5 matching bases. This CDR3 comprises 14 residues. With 7 bases removed from V and 3 bases from J, the gap between germline ends came to 12 bases. Germline V lookup: CDR1 SNHLY, CDR2 FYNNEI. The CDR3 DNA sequence: TGTGCCAGCAAAAGGGGCGTAGACACCGGGGAGCTGTTTTTT. Its translation: CASKRGVDTGELFF.

The chain joins TRBV28 to TRBJ1-1; possible D gene TRBD1, 6 bases. Trimming removed 7 bases from V and 0 bases from J, with 12 bases in between. Per the germline V gene, CDR1 is MDHEN and CDR2 is SYDVKM. The CDR3 consists of 14 residues. CDR3 residues: CASTEGGVNTEAFF. CDR3 in DNA: TGTGCCAGCACCGAGGGGGGGGTGAACACTGAAGCTTTCTTT.

This chain connects TRBV7-8 to TRBJ2-2, with 7 bases fitting TRBD2. The CDR3 spans 19 residues. The germline V gene has CDR1 SGHVS and CDR2 FQNEAQ. The junction had 17 bases not matched to a gene; V was cut back by 7 bases and J by 0 bases. CDR3 in DNA: TGTGCCAGCAACCATCGAACCCGGCTAGCGGAAACGAACACCGGGGAGCTGTTTTTT. It codes for CASNHRTRLAETNTGELFF.

The chain couples TRBV5-1 to TRBJ1-1; weak D call: TRBD1 (5 bases). This CDR3 spans 15 amino acids. Between the trimmed V and J ends, which lost 6 bases and 1 base, there was a span of 16 bases. Germline loops: CDR1 SGHRS, CDR2 YFSETQ. The CDR3 protein is CASTSGATTNTEAFF. CDR3 in DNA: TGCGCCAGCACCAGTGGGGCGACAACGAACACTGAAGCTTTCTTT. Using reference TRBV5-1 and TRBJ1-1 for the parts outside the CDR3, the full variable domain is KAGVTQTPRYLIKTRGQQVTLSCSPISGHRSVSWYQQTPGQGLQFLFEYFSETQRNKGNFPGRFSGRQFSNSRSEMNVSTLELGDSALYLCASTSGATTNTEAFFGQGTRLTVV.

This clone has a single count. V is TRBV29-1 and J is TRBJ2-7; 9 nucleotides agree with TRBD1. J gave up 5 bases and V 3 bases, and 8 bases lay outside the gene matches. CDR1 and CDR2 from the germline V gene are SQVTM and ANQGSEA. The CDR3 is 14 amino acids. The CDR3 DNA follows: TGCAGCGTTGACGTGGGGACAGGGTTCAACGAGCAGTACTTC. Residues: CSVDVGTGFNEQYF.

The chain employs TRBV2 and TRBJ1-1; 7 bases are a match to TRBD1. Germline lookup yields CDR1 SNHLY and CDR2 FYNNEI. J was trimmed by 11 bases and V by 6 bases; bases with no gene match: 15. The CDR3 extends over 14 amino acids. The CDR3 DNA sequence: TGTGCCAGCAGGTACGACAGGGTCGGGCCTTACGCTTTCTTT. It is translated as CASRYDRVGPYAFF.

The chain combines TRBV5-1 with TRBJ2-5, with 7 bases matching TRBD2. Trimming removed 3 bases from V and 5 bases from J; junction bases left unmatched: 10. This CDR3 is 15 amino acids long. Germline loops: CDR1 SGHRS, CDR2 YFSETQ. This chain's CDR3 is CASSSVGLVGETQYF. CDR3 sequence (DNA): TGCGCCAGCAGCTCAGTAGGACTAGTTGGCGAGACCCAGTACTTC.

V usage is TRBV28 and J usage is TRBJ1-5; TRBD1 matches 8 bases. Germline V gene sequence: CDR1 MDHEN, CDR2 SYDVKM. V shed 8 bases, J shed 0 bases, and the junction held 12 bases outside the gene matches. The CDR3 has 17 amino acids. CDR3 amino acids: CASSLGQGAYSNQPQHF. CDR3 DNA sequence: TGTGCCAGCTCCCTTGGGCAGGGGGCCTATAGCAATCAGCCCCAGCATTTT.

CDR3 coding DNA: TGTGCCAGCTCACCCGGGACTAGCGGGCCGTACGAGCAGTACTTC. Encoded protein: CASSPGTSGPYEQYF. This rearrangement joins TRBV18 to TRBJ2-7, with 12 positions matching TRBD2. The germline V gene encodes CDR1 KGHSH and CDR2 LQKENI. The trim removed 3 bases at V and 4 bases at J, leaving 4 bases unmatched. The CDR3 covers 15 residues.

V usage is TRBV7-6 and J usage is TRBJ2-7; 7 positions match TRBD2. The germline V gene has CDR1 SGHVS and CDR2 FNYEAQ. CDR3 length equals 15 residues. Trimming at V came to 8 bases and at J to 1 base, leaving 11 bases not matched to a gene. The CDR3, as DNA: TGTGCCAGCTCCCTTTCCGGGAGGAATTCCTACGAGCAGTACTTC. Translation: CASSLSGRNSYEQYF.

V gene TRBV29-1 combines with J gene TRBJ2-7, with D perhaps TRBD1 (5 bases). The CDR3 contains 13 residues. Trimming took off 3 bases at V and 0 bases at J, with 9 bases between the two ends. CDR1 is SQVTM, CDR2 ANQGSEA, per germline. The CDR3 sequence: CSVEPGNSYEQYF. CDR3 coding DNA: TGCAGCGTTGAGCCAGGGAACTCCTACGAGCAGTACTTC.

This clone was detected only a few times. This chain links TRBV7-2 with TRBJ2-5, with a tentative D call TRBD2 (5 bases). This CDR3 comprises 15 residues. Germline V gene sequence: CDR1 SGHTA, CDR2 FQGNSA. The V end was cut by 1 base, the J end by 4 bases, with 13 bases between. Here the CDR3 reads CASSLVSTGLETQYF. In nucleotides, the CDR3 is TGTGCCAGCAGCTTAGTATCGACGGGGTTAGAGACCCAGTACTTC. Full variable domain (missing parts from reference TRBV7-2 and TRBJ2-5): GAGVSQSPSNKVTEKGKDVELRCDPISGHTALYWYRQSLGQGLEFLIYFQGNSAPDKSGLPSDRFSAERTGGSVSTLTIQRTQQEDSAVYLCASSLVSTGLETQYFGPGTRLLVL.

This chain links TRBV6-6 with TRBJ2-4, with D possibly being TRBD1 (6 bases). The CDR3 covers 13 residues. Trimming left V 0 bases short and J 7 bases short, with 7 bases between. CDR1 and CDR2 from the germline V gene are MNHNY and SVGAGI (reference sequence). CDR3 loop: CASSYSQGNIQYF. CDR3 DNA sequence: TGTGCCAGCAGTTACTCCCAGGGGAACATTCAGTACTTC.

CDR3 region: CASSLAAYGYTF. CDR3 nucleotide sequence: TGTGCCAGCAGCTTAGCGGCCTATGGCTACACCTTC. J is TRBJ1-2 and V is TRBV7-8; D remains ambiguous. V was pared by 0 bases and J by 4 bases, with 3 bases between. The length of the CDR3 is 12 residues. Germline values: CDR1 SGHVS, CDR2 FQNEAQ.

This chain connects TRBV5-4 to TRBJ2-2; 8 nucleotides match TRBD2. Looked up from germline, CDR1 is SGHNT and CDR2 is YYREEE (reference sequence). V dropped 6 bases and J dropped 3; count of bases not matched to a gene: 7. CDR3 length: 15 amino acids. CDR3 sequence reads: CASNRGGEHTGELFF. CDR3 sequence (DNA): TGTGCCAGCAACCGGGGGGGGGAGCACACCGGGGAGCTGTTTTTT.

V gene TRBV9 combines with J gene TRBJ2-2, with TRBD2 identical over 7 bases. The germline V gene encodes CDR1 SGDLS and CDR2 YYNGEE. CDR3 length equals 15 residues. After removal of 4 bases from V and 7 bases from J, the junction contained 10 bases not matched to a gene. CDR3 residues: CASSTSGAPGGELFF. The CDR3 coding sequence is TGTGCCAGCAGCACCAGCGGGGCCCCAGGCGGGGAGCTGTTTTTT.

The chain joins TRBV7-8 to TRBJ2-7; perhaps TRBD2 as D (5 bases). Germline V gene lookup returns CDR1 SGHVS and CDR2 FQNEAQ. This CDR3 has 14 amino acids. The ends were cut back, 0 bases at V and 2 bases at J, with 8 bases in the middle. The CDR3 loop is CASSLAASTYEQYF. The CDR3 region has the DNA TGTGCCAGCAGCTTAGCAGCTAGCACCTACGAGCAGTACTTC.

This chain uses TRBV5-4 with TRBJ2-1; D possibly corresponds to TRBD1 (5 bases). The CDR3 covers 13 residues. Deletions cut 5 bases from V and 4 bases from J, with 10 bases between. Looked up from germline, CDR1 is SGHNT and CDR2 is YYREEE (reference sequence). The CDR3 region has the DNA TGTGCCAGCAGGGGGCGAGAATACAATGAGCAGTTCTTC. Residues: CASRGREYNEQFF.

The chain recombines TRBV28 with TRBJ1-2, with 8 bases matching TRBD1. This CDR3 is built from 14 residues. V was pared by 4 bases and J by 5 bases, with 6 bases of the junction left unmatched. Looked up from germline, CDR1 is MDHEN and CDR2 is SYDVKM. The CDR3 loop is CASSSGQGGYGYTF. CDR3 bases: TGTGCCAGCAGTTCTGGACAGGGAGGATATGGCTACACCTTC.

The gene calls are TRBV28 and TRBJ2-2, with unresolved D. Between the trimmed V and J ends, which lost 5 bases and 6 bases, there was a span of 13 bases. This CDR3 comprises 14 residues. CDR1 MDHEN and CDR2 SYDVKM come from the germline V gene. Here the CDR3 reads CASSTPSRSGELFF. CDR3 nucleotide sequence: TGTGCCAGCAGTACCCCTTCTAGATCCGGGGAGCTGTTTTTT. Full variable domain (outside the CDR3, taken from reference TRBV28 and TRBJ2-2): DVKVTQSSRYLVKRTGEKVFLECVQDMDHENMFWYRQDPGLGLRLIYFSYDVKMKEKGDIPEGYSVSREKKERFSLILESASTNQTSMYLCASSTPSRSGELFFGEGSRLTVL.

The chain links TRBV5-4 to TRBJ1-2; 11 bases agree with TRBD1. Germline CDR1 SGHNT, CDR2 YYREEE (reference sequence). With V trimmed by 5 bases and J by 0 bases, 9 bases remained unmatched. This CDR3 contains 17 residues. The CDR3 reads CASSRTGGGSPNYGYTF. The CDR3 bases are TGTGCCAGCAGTCGGACAGGGGGCGGGTCACCTAACTATGGCTACACCTTC.

This chain connects TRBV25-1 to TRBJ2-1; D is unresolved. Germline V gene data show CDR1 as MGHDK and CDR2 as SYGVNS. V lost 6 bases to trimming and J lost 1 base, with 13 bases between them. The CDR3 loop spans 15 amino acids. The CDR3 is CASSPAPESYNEQFF. The CDR3 nucleotides read TGTGCCAGCAGCCCCGCCCCGGAGTCCTACAATGAGCAGTTCTTC.